The 30 T cell receptor beta chains below all came from one sample that was sequenced in a study of blood T cell repertoires in COVID-19. Sequenced by immunoSEQ multiplex PCR; TCRdb stores in-frame clones only, minus some. The sample has 230,000 or so clones; 84% are singletons. Sequencing input: peripheral blood. The receptors shown here come from a man aged 25-45 years with active or convalescent COVID-19.

The rearrangement links TRBV24-1 to TRBJ1-6; D unresolved. The germline CDR1 and CDR2 sequences are KGHDR and SFDVKD. The length of the CDR3 is 13 residues. Trimming shortened V by 2 bases and J by 10 bases, and 8 bases separated the two germline ends. The CDR3 coding sequence is TGTGCCACCAGTGATTGGGTCAGGTCACCCCTCCACTTT. This translates into CATSDWVRSPLHF.

This clone was found a few times. The V call is TRBV21-1, the J call TRBJ2-2; the table's TRBD1 call for D was not verified on the DNA. TRBV21-1 has pseudogene status. This CDR3 is 18 amino acids long. CDR3 loop: CASSKLRDRGRRIGELFF. Written as DNA, the CDR3 is TGTGCCAGCAGCAAACTTCGGGACAGGGGGCGAAGGATCGGGGAGCTGTTTTTT.

The chain is built from TRBV19 and TRBJ1-4, with TRBD1 identical over 7 bases. Looked up from germline, CDR1 is LNHDA and CDR2 is SQIVND (reference sequence). This CDR3 comprises 14 residues. The junction had 5 bases not matched to a gene; V was cut back by 5 bases and J by 5 bases. The CDR3 sequence: CASSRQGKNEKLFF. CDR3 sequence (DNA): TGTGCCAGTAGTCGACAGGGAAAGAATGAAAAACTGTTTTTT. Filled out from reference TRBV19 and TRBJ1-4, the complete variable domain reads DGGITQSPKYLFRKEGQNVTLSCEQNLNHDAMYWYRQDPGQGLRLIYYSQIVNDFQKGDIAEGYSVSREKKESFPLTVTSAQKNPTAFYLCASSRQGKNEKLFFGSGTQLSVL.

The chain joins TRBV4-3 to TRBJ2-2; the match to TRBD2 covers 14 bases. Germline loops: CDR1 LGHNA, CDR2 YSLEER. V dropped 4 bases and J dropped 6; count of bases not matched to a gene: 4. This CDR3 contains 16 residues. CDR3 in DNA: TGCGCCAGCAGCCGCGGACTAGCGGGAGGTCCCGGGGAGCTGTTTTTT. Protein sequence: CASSRGLAGGPGELFF.

This chain links TRBV18 with TRBJ1-4, with no clear D. The CDR3 is 13 amino acids. Trimming removed 2 bases at V and 7 bases at J, with 8 bases between. Germline CDR1 KGHSH, CDR2 LQKENI. CDR3 amino acids: CASSPAESEKLFF. The CDR3 DNA reads TGTGCCAGCTCACCAGCAGAATCTGAAAAACTGTTTTTT.

This rearrangement joins TRBV15 to TRBJ2-7, with 7 nucleotides matching TRBD1. Looked up from germline, CDR1 is LNHNV and CDR2 is YYDKDF (reference sequence). The CDR3 sequence is 14 residues long. J lost 2 bases, V lost 4 bases, and 5 bases had no gene match. The CDR3 coding sequence is TGTGCCACCAGCAAGGGGGCTCTCACCTACGAGCAGTACTTC. This gives the protein CATSKGALTYEQYF.

The gene calls are TRBV7-9 and TRBJ2-3, with 8 positions matching TRBD2. Germline trimming cut 2 bases from V and 5 bases from J; bases unmatched to any gene: 0. The CDR3 consists of 13 residues. The V gene's germline CDR1 is SEHNR and CDR2 FQNEAQ (reference sequence). CDR3 nucleotide sequence: TGTGCCAGCAGCTTACTAGCGGGAGATACGCAGTATTTT. Translated, it gives CASSLLAGDTQYF.

In this sample, this clone turned up once. In DNA, the CDR3 is TGTGCCAGCAGCTTAACCGTCACAACCGGGGAGCTGTTTTTT. This gives the protein CASSLTVTTGELFF. The rearrangement uses TRBV7-3 and TRBJ2-2, with D hard to call. V gave up 0 bases and J gave up 5 bases, with 7 bases separating them. The germline gives CDR1 SGHTA, CDR2 FQGTGA. The CDR3 sequence is 14 residues long.

The CDR3: CASSYEGRRGQPQHF. The CDR3 DNA sequence: TGTGCCAGCAGTTACGAGGGGCGCAGGGGTCAGCCCCAGCATTTT. The V and J genes are TRBV6-6 and TRBJ1-5, with D tentatively TRBD1 (6 bases). The CDR3 has 15 amino acids. The germline V and J ends were trimmed by 2 bases and 6 bases, with 14 bases remaining between them. Germline V CDR1 and CDR2: MNHNY, SVGAGI (reference sequence).

This clone occurred a few times. V gene TRBV4-3 combines with J gene TRBJ1-5; no reliable D call. V lost 5 bases, J lost 4 bases, and 9 bases lay in between. The germline V gene has CDR1 LGHNA and CDR2 YSLEER. The CDR3 length is 13 residues. CDR3 sequence reads: CASSIQANQPQHF. The CDR3, as DNA: TGCGCCAGCAGCATCCAGGCTAATCAGCCCCAGCATTTT.

The genes are TRBV6-5 and TRBJ1-6; D ambiguous. CDR1 is MNHEY and CDR2 is SVGAGI in the germline V gene. V was pared by 7 bases and J by 8 bases, with 15 bases between. The length of the CDR3 is 14 residues. CDR3 sequence (DNA): TGTGCCAGCACCGCAGTCGCCGCGGATTCACCCCTCCACTTT. Translating it yields CASTAVAADSPLHF.

CDR3 region: CASSPPGQGRAYNEQFF. In DNA form, the CDR3 reads TGTGCCAGCAGCCCACCGGGACAGGGGAGAGCCTACAATGAGCAGTTCTTC. V is TRBV9 and J is TRBJ2-1, with TRBD1 identical over 10 bases. Germline V gene sequence: CDR1 SGDLS, CDR2 YYNGEE. V trimming: 4 bases; J trimming: 2 bases; junction bases outside the gene matches: 9. CDR3 length: 17 amino acids. The full variable domain, in which reference TRBV9 and TRBJ2-1 provide the parts outside the CDR3, is DSGVTQTPKHLITATGQRVTLRCSPRSGDLSVYWYQQSLDQGLQFLIQYYNGEERAKGNILERFSAQQFPDLHSELNLSSLELGDSALYFCASSPPGQGRAYNEQFFGPGTRLTVL.

The J gene is TRBJ1-1, the V gene TRBV9, with D possibly TRBD1 on 5 matching bases. Germline V gives CDR1 SGDLS, CDR2 YYNGEE. V was pared by 3 bases and J by 1 base, with 13 bases between. CDR3 size: 15 residues. Here the CDR3 DNA reads TGTGCCAGCAGCGGACAGAACCTAGGGAACACTGAAGCTTTCTTT. Translating gives CASSGQNLGNTEAFF.

The chain is built from TRBV30 and TRBJ1-1; TRBD1 matches 7 bases. CDR1 and CDR2 (germline): GTSNPN, SVGIG (reference sequence). Trimming at V came to 2 bases and at J to 0 bases, leaving 0 bases not matched to a gene. The CDR3 contains 13 residues. CDR3 coding DNA: TGTGCCTGGAGTCAGGGGGTGAACACTGAAGCTTTCTTT. Its protein product is CAWSQGVNTEAFF.

The V gene is TRBV6-2 or TRBV6-3, the J gene TRBJ2-7, with TRBD2 matching 8 bases. Per germline, CDR1 MNHEY and CDR2 SVGEGT. This CDR3 contains 15 residues. The J segment lost 4 bases and the V segment lost 2 bases, leaving 7 bases of the junction unmatched. Here the CDR3 DNA reads TGTGCCAGCAGTTACGGGTCGCGGGGGGTATACGAGCAGTACTTC. This codes for CASSYGSRGVYEQYF.

The chain joins TRBV6-1 to TRBJ2-7; D may be TRBD2 (5 bases). Germline V gene data show CDR1 as MNHNS and CDR2 as SASEGT. This CDR3 spans 12 amino acids. Trimming stripped 2 bases from V and 6 bases from J, with 8 bases between. Here the CDR3 reads CASSEMGSEQYF. In nucleotides, the CDR3 is TGTGCCAGCAGTGAAATGGGGAGCGAGCAGTACTTC.

The V call is TRBV5-1, the J call TRBJ2-1; D gene unclear. The CDR3 spans 15 residues. The germline V gene encodes CDR1 SGHRS and CDR2 YFSETQ. V was clipped by 4 bases and J by 0 bases, with 11 bases between them. CDR3 region: CASSPRSGSYNEQFF. CDR3 coding DNA: TGCGCCAGCAGCCCCCGGTCGGGCTCCTACAATGAGCAGTTCTTC.

This clone was seen just once. The rearrangement joins TRBV24-1 to TRBJ1-4; the match to TRBD1 covers 12 bases. After removal of 3 bases from V and 8 bases from J, the junction contained 6 bases not matched to a gene. The CDR3 is 16 residues long. Germline CDR1 KGHDR, CDR2 SFDVKD. CDR3 DNA sequence: TGTGCCACCAGTGATCCGGGACAGGGGGCAAGGGAAAAACTGTTTTTT. Its protein is CATSDPGQGAREKLFF.

As DNA, the CDR3 is TGTGCCAGCAGCTTGGATACAGGGTACGAGCAGTACTTC. Translating it yields CASSLDTGYEQYF. J is TRBJ2-7 and V is TRBV13; tentatively, D is TRBD1 (6 bases). This CDR3 contains 13 residues. V was pared by 3 bases and J by 4 bases, with 10 bases between. Germline V gene data show CDR1 as PRHDT and CDR2 as FYEKMQ (reference sequence).

This clone was seen just once. The chain is built from TRBV18 and TRBJ2-7; 8 nucleotides agree with TRBD1. Germline assignment: CDR1 KGHSH and CDR2 LQKENI. Trimming at V came to 6 bases and at J to 5 bases, leaving 9 bases not matched to a gene. There are 14 residues in the CDR3. The CDR3 DNA sequence: TGTGCCAGCTCCCTAGGACAGGGAGGCCACGAGCAGTACTTC. Translating it yields CASSLGQGGHEQYF.

The chain links TRBV6-6 to TRBJ1-5, with D tentatively TRBD1 (5 bases). The CDR3 has 15 amino acids. Germline V gene lookup returns CDR1 MNHNY and CDR2 SVGAGI (reference sequence). V was pared by 6 bases and J by 2 bases, with 14 bases between. Here the CDR3 reads CASRGGGVGNQPQHF. The CDR3 DNA follows: TGTGCCAGCAGGGGTGGAGGGGTGGGCAATCAGCCCCAGCATTTT.

The V call is TRBV5-6, the J call TRBJ1-4; D possibly corresponds to TRBD1 (6 bases). Germline V gene lookup returns CDR1 SGHDT and CDR2 YYEEEE. This CDR3 region has 15 residues. V lost 3 bases and J lost 7, with 16 bases in between. The CDR3 loop reads CASSSPGDVAEKLFF. The CDR3 bases are TGTGCCAGCAGCTCCCCAGGGGACGTCGCTGAAAAACTGTTTTTT.

V gene TRBV2 combines with J gene TRBJ2-1; 7 bases align to TRBD2. Germline loops: CDR1 SNHLY, CDR2 FYNNEI. The CDR3 contains 16 residues. V was clipped by 7 bases and J by 6 bases; unmatched bases: 15. The CDR3 sequence: CASNRISGGRGNEQFF. CDR3 sequence (DNA): TGTGCCAGCAACAGAATCTCGGGGGGAAGAGGCAATGAGCAGTTCTTC.

CDR3 nucleotide sequence: TGTGCCAGCAGCTTAGGGGCTCACCCGATCTATGGCTACACCTTC. Its translation: CASSLGAHPIYGYTF. The rearrangement joins TRBV7-9 to TRBJ1-2, with D hard to call. Trimming took off 1 base at V and 4 bases at J, with 13 bases between the two ends. Germline assignment: CDR1 SEHNR and CDR2 FQNEAQ (reference sequence). The CDR3 contains 15 residues.

The sample holds one count of this clone. This sequence joins TRBV5-1 and TRBJ1-4, with TRBD1 identical over 8 bases. This CDR3 is 15 amino acids long. V was clipped by 5 bases and J by 8 bases; unmatched bases: 11. Germline CDR1 is SGHRS and CDR2 is YFSETQ. CDR3 amino acids: CASRGTQGVNEKLFF. In DNA form, the CDR3 reads TGCGCCAGCAGGGGTACACAGGGGGTAAACGAAAAACTGTTTTTT.

V gene TRBV5-1 combines with J gene TRBJ2-3, with D possibly being TRBD1 (5 bases). The CDR3 is 12 amino acids. The V gene lost 2 bases and the J gene lost 9 bases, with 10 bases spanning the gap. Germline assignment: CDR1 SGHRS and CDR2 YFSETQ. CDR3 residues: CASSFQGRTQYF. In DNA, the CDR3 is TGCGCCAGCAGCTTTCAGGGAAGGACGCAGTATTTT. Filled out from reference TRBV5-1 and TRBJ2-3, the complete variable domain reads KAGVTQTPRYLIKTRGQQVTLSCSPISGHRSVSWYQQTPGQGLQFLFEYFSETQRNKGNFPGRFSGRQFSNSRSEMNVSTLELGDSALYLCASSFQGRTQYFGPGTRLTVL.

The genes are TRBV5-5 and TRBJ1-1; 9 bases are a match to TRBD1. The V segment lost 3 bases and the J segment 6 bases; nucleotides outside the gene matches: 3. Germline V gene sequence: CDR1 SGHKS, CDR2 YYEKEE (reference sequence). This CDR3 region has 13 residues. CDR3 coding DNA: TGTGCCAGCAGCTCACAGGGGGCCCCTGAAGCTTTCTTT. It yields the protein CASSSQGAPEAFF. The whole variable domain, remainder taken from reference TRBV5-5 and TRBJ1-1, is DAGVTQSPTHLIKTRGQQVTLRCSPISGHKSVSWYQQVLGQGPQFIFQYYEKEERGRGNFPDRFSARQFPNYSSELNVNALLLGDSALYLCASSSQGAPEAFFGQGTRLTVV.

This clone has just one count. The rearrangement links TRBV19 to TRBJ1-3; TRBD1 matches 11 bases. Germline CDR1 is LNHDA and CDR2 is SQIVND (reference sequence). The V gene end was trimmed by 5 bases and the J gene end by 2 bases; junction bases not matched to a gene: 2. The CDR3 contains 15 residues. DNA for the CDR3: TGTGCCAGTAGTCCGGGACAGGGGGCTGGAAACACCATATATTTT. Translated: CASSPGQGAGNTIYF.

This clone was found a few times. This chain uses TRBV27 with TRBJ1-2; D remains ambiguous. Germline CDR1 and CDR2: MNHEY and SMNVEV (reference sequence). Trimming pared 4 bases from V and 4 bases from J, leaving 10 bases between. The length of the CDR3 is 13 residues. The DNA of the CDR3 is TGTGCCAGCAGTTCGGTTAACAGCTATGGCTACACCTTC. It is translated as CASSSVNSYGYTF.

This chain links TRBV6-5 with TRBJ2-7; the match to TRBD2 covers 7 bases. The ends lost 4 bases at V and 1 base at J; junction bases unmatched: 10. The germline CDR1 and CDR2 sequences are MNHEY and SVGAGI. The CDR3 contains 16 residues. CDR3 DNA: TGTGCCAGCAGTTCCCACCAAAGCGGGACGTCCTACGAGCAGTACTTC. Its protein product is CASSSHQSGTSYEQYF.